These T cell receptor beta chains were read from a single sample in a study of blood T cell repertoires in COVID-19. Only in-frame clones appear in the TCRdb table, and some are missing; sequencing was by immunoSEQ multiplex PCR. The sample has about 250,000 clones; roughly 82% are singletons. The sample comprised peripheral blood. The origin of the receptors is a woman aged 80 or older with COVID-19, enrolled during active disease. CDR3s include the opening cysteine and the closing phenylalanine or tryptophan. A D gene is named only where the DNA matches it firmly. A clone size is listed for some rows: how often the clone was seen (once, few, many), or a class if it is expanded.

length: 16
size: -
D: TRBD1
V: TRBV4-1
J: TRBJ1-5
CDR3: CASSQGQTGLGQPQHF
DNA: TGCGCCAGCAGCCAAGGGCAGACAGGGCTAGGTCAGCCCCAGCATTTT

length: 15
size: -
D: TRBD1
V: TRBV5-1
J: TRBJ1-4
CDR3: CASSGTGATNEKLFF
DNA: TGCGCCAGCAGTGGGACAGGGGCAACTAATGAAAAACTGTTTTTT

length: 14
size: -
D: TRBD1
V: TRBV6-4
J: TRBJ1-2
CDR3: CASRPGQGNYGYTF
DNA: TGTGCCAGCAGGCCCGGACAGGGGAACTATGGCTACACCTTC

length: 15
size: -
D: -
V: TRBV7-2
J: TRBJ1-1
CDR3: CASSSLSGGNTEAFF
DNA: TGTGCCAGCAGCTCGCTATCTGGAGGGAACACTGAAGCTTTCTTT

length: 13
size: -
D: -
V: TRBV7-9
J: TRBJ2-7
CDR3: CASSPTESYEQYF
DNA: TGTGCCAGCAGCCCAACTGAATCCTACGAGCAGTACTTC

length: 14
size: -
D: -
V: TRBV28
J: TRBJ2-1
CDR3: CASSFIGGLGEQFF
DNA: TGTGCCAGCAGTTTCATTGGGGGCTTGGGTGAGCAGTTCTTC

length: 12
size: -
D: -
V: TRBV12-3/TRBV12-4
J: TRBJ2-7
CDR3: CASSSAVHEQYF
DNA: TGTGCCAGCAGTTCCGCGGTCCACGAGCAGTACTTC

length: 14
size: -
D: -
V: TRBV27
J: TRBJ1-2
CDR3: CASSPQGSRRGYTF
DNA: TGTGCCAGCAGTCCACAGGGCTCCCGGAGGGGCTACACCTTC

length: 17
size: -
D: TRBD2
V: TRBV5-6
J: TRBJ2-1
CDR3: CASSLASAGLGYNEQFF
DNA: TGTGCCAGCAGCTTGGCCAGTGCGGGACTAGGGTACAATGAGCAGTTCTTC

length: 14
size: -
D: -
V: TRBV6-5
J: TRBJ1-1
CDR3: CASSYPQGNTEAFF
DNA: TGTGCCAGCAGTTATCCCCAGGGGAACACTGAAGCTTTCTTT

length: 15
size: -
D: TRBD2
V: TRBV19
J: TRBJ2-3
CDR3: CASSKGLAGTDTQYF
DNA: TGTGCCAGTAGTAAGGGACTAGCGGGAACAGATACGCAGTATTTT

length: 12
size: -
D: -
V: TRBV27
J: TRBJ2-7
CDR3: CASSSPPNEQYF
DNA: TGTGCCAGCAGTTCCCCCCCCAACGAGCAGTACTTC

length: 15
size: -
D: TRBD2
V: TRBV5-1
J: TRBJ2-3
CDR3: CASSPSGGSTDTQYF
DNA: TGCGCCAGCAGCCCTAGCGGGGGGAGCACAGATACGCAGTATTTT

length: 15
size: -
D: TRBD1
V: TRBV6-5
J: TRBJ1-1
CDR3: CASSYAVRGSTEAFF
DNA: TGTGCCAGCAGTTACGCAGTCAGGGGGAGCACTGAAGCTTTCTTT

length: 15
size: -
D: TRBD1
V: TRBV6-5
J: TRBJ1-2
CDR3: CASGTQGALYYGYTF
DNA: TGTGCCAGCGGAACACAGGGGGCGCTGTACTATGGCTACACCTTC

length: 16
size: -
D: TRBD1
V: TRBV7-2
J: TRBJ1-1
CDR3: CASSIQGTLRNTEAFF
DNA: TGTGCCAGCAGCATACAGGGGACCCTAAGGAACACTGAAGCTTTCTTT

length: 16
size: -
D: TRBD2
V: TRBV3-1/TRBV3-2
J: TRBJ2-5
CDR3: CASSRRGAGGQETQYF
DNA: TGTGCCAGCAGCCGGCGGGGAGCGGGGGGACAAGAGACCCAGTACTTC

length: 19
size: -
D: -
V: TRBV3-1/TRBV3-2
J: TRBJ1-6
CDR3: CASSQGSSGTYSYNSPLHF
DNA: TGTGCCAGCAGCCAAGGGTCTTCAGGGACTTACTCCTATAATTCACCCCTCCACTTT

length: 14
size: few
D: TRBD1
V: TRBV2
J: TRBJ1-4
CDR3: CASNNNQGDEKLFF
DNA: TGTGCCAGCAACAACAATCAGGGGGATGAAAAACTGTTTTTT

length: 15
size: few
D: TRBD2
V: TRBV30
J: TRBJ2-7
CDR3: CAWSVGGLELGEQYF
DNA: TGTGCCTGGAGTGTGGGTGGACTAGAGCTTGGCGAGCAGTACTTC

length: 15
size: -
D: TRBD1
V: TRBV6-2/TRBV6-3
J: TRBJ1-1
CDR3: CASSSYLQGATEAFF
DNA: TGTGCCAGCAGTTCATATTTACAGGGGGCCACTGAAGCTTTCTTT

length: 13
size: -
D: TRBD1
V: TRBV18
J: TRBJ1-1
CDR3: CASSPAGGTEAFF
DNA: TGTGCCAGCTCACCGGCAGGGGGTACTGAAGCTTTCTTT

length: 13
size: -
D: TRBD1
V: TRBV5-1
J: TRBJ2-2
CDR3: CASSSGGTGELFF
DNA: TGCGCCAGCAGCTCAGGGGGTACCGGGGAGCTGTTTTTT

length: 15
size: -
D: -
V: TRBV12-5
J: TRBJ1-6
CDR3: CASGLDWGPGAPLHF
DNA: TGTGCTAGTGGTTTAGACTGGGGTCCCGGGGCACCCCTCCACTTT

length: 17
size: -
D: TRBD2
V: TRBV15
J: TRBJ2-1
CDR3: CATSKGGGTSSYNEQFF
DNA: TGTGCCACCAGCAAGGGCGGGGGAACCAGCTCCTACAATGAGCAGTTCTTC

length: 14
size: -
D: -
V: TRBV5-6
J: TRBJ1-1
CDR3: CASSPTGPVTEAFF
DNA: TGTGCCAGCAGCCCAACAGGCCCGGTCACTGAAGCTTTCTTT

length: 16
size: -
D: TRBD1
V: TRBV5-1
J: TRBJ1-1
CDR3: CASSLGTGGMNTEAFF
DNA: TGCGCCAGCAGCTTGGGAACAGGGGGTATGAACACTGAAGCTTTCTTT

length: 14
size: -
D: -
V: TRBV28
J: TRBJ2-7
CDR3: CASGNDDRFYEQYF
DNA: TGTGCCAGCGGAAACGATGACAGGTTCTACGAGCAGTACTTC

length: 15
size: once
D: TRBD1
V: TRBV12-5
J: TRBJ1-1
CDR3: CASAPTTGGSSKAFF
DNA: TGTGCTAGTGCCCCCACGACAGGGGGTAGTTCTAAAGCTTTCTTT